This note documents a single T cell receptor beta chain sequence. Its antigen is as yet unknown. This sample is part of a study of OX40 agonist ivuxolimab in advanced cancers. Background on the study: Enrolled patients in dose escalation had cancers that were hepatocellular carcinoma, melanoma, renal cell or head and neck cancer.

The study's findings and limits: CD8+ T cells averaged more expanded clones than CD4+. Antigen specificity remained undetermined for the expanded peripheral T cells.

The table came from immunoSEQ multiplex PCR; TCRdb's copy has only in-frame clones and leaves some out. There are just over 80,000 clones in the sample; about nine tenths occur only once, and roughly 0.33% lies in the top ten. The TCR comes from an adult with an advanced solid tumor such as melanoma, head and neck, liver or kidney cancer. The sample in question was CD4+ or CD8+ T cells sorted from blood, obtained in a trial of the OX40 agonist ivuxolimab.

The CDR3 loop is CASSRQSLNTEAFF. For the CDR3, the DNA is TGCGCCAGCAGCCGACAGAGTCTGAACACTGAAGCTTTCTTT. This chain joins TRBV5-1 and TRBJ1-1; tentatively, D is TRBD1 (5 bases). V lost 4 bases and J 0 bases, leaving 10 bases between the germline ends. The germline gives CDR1 SGHRS, CDR2 YFSETQ. The CDR3 extends over 14 amino acids.